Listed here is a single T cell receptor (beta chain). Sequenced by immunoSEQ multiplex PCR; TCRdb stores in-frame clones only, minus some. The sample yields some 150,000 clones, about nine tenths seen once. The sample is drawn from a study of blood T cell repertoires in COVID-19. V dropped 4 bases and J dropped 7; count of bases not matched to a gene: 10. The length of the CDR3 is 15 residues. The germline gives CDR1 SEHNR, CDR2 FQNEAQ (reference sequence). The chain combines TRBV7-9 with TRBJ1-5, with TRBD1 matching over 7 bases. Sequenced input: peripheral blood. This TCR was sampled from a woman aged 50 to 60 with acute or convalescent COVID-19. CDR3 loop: CASSSAGQMHQPQHF. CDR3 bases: TGTGCCAGCAGCTCAGCGGGACAGATGCACCAGCCCCAGCATTTT. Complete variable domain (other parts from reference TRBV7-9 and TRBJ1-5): DTGVSQNPRHKITKRGQNVTFRCDPISEHNRLYWYRQTLGQGPEFLTYFQNEAQLEKSRLLSDRFSAERPKGSFSTLEIQRTEQGDSAMYLCASSSAGQMHQPQHFGDGTRLSIL.